The entry below describes one T cell receptor beta chain. Antigen: not known. Memory CD4+ cells were defined as CD4+CD45RO+CD25-. General observations from the study: Larger-cohort validation covered only one TCR beta V-J rearrangement. In terms of TCR gene usage, tumor memory CD4+ T cells clustered together with blood and lymph node memory CD4+ cells, as well as with lymph node naive CD4+ cells.

Via MiXCR, TCRdb re-called the 5' RACE reads, giving one row per CDR3 protein. The data contain 5,000 to 7,500 distinct CDR3 sequences, roughly three fifths of them singletons. This CDR3 comprises 16 residues. V lost 0 bases and J lost 0, with 12 bases in between. Germline CDR1 is LNHNV and CDR2 is YYDKDF (reference sequence). The receptor was derived from a female donor with breast cancer. The sample taken for sequencing was tumor-infiltrating memory CD4+ T cells sorted from the breast tumor. As to subset: memory CD4+ T cells, CD4+CD45RO+CD25-. The V call is TRBV15, the J call TRBJ2-7, with no clear D. CDR3 coding DNA: TGTGCCACCAGCAGAGACGCCGGCAGTAGCTCCTACGAGCAGTACTTC. Its protein is CATSRDAGSSSYEQYF.